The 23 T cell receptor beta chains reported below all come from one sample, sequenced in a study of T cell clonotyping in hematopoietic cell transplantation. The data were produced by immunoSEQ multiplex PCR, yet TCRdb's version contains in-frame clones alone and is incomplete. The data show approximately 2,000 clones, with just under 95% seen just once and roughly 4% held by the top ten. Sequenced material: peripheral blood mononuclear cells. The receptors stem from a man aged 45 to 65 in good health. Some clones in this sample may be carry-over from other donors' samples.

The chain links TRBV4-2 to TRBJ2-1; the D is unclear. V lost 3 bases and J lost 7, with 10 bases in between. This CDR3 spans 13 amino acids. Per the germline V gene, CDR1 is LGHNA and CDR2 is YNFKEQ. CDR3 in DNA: TGTGCCAGCAGCCAGCCGCAGGAGAATGAGCAGTTCTTC. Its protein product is CASSQPQENEQFF.

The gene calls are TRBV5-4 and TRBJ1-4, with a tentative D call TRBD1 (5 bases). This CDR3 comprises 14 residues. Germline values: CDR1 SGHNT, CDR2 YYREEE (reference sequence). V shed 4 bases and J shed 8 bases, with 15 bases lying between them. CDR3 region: CASSPGLPGEKLFF. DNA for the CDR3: TGTGCCAGCAGCCCGGGACTGCCTGGGGAAAAACTGTTTTTT.

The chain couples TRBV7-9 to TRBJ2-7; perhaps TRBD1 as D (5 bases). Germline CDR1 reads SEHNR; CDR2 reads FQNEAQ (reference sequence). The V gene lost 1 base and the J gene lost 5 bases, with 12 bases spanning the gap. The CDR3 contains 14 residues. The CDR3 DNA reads TGTGCCAGCAGCTTAGGGCAGGGAAGGCACGAGCAGTACTTC. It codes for CASSLGQGRHEQYF.

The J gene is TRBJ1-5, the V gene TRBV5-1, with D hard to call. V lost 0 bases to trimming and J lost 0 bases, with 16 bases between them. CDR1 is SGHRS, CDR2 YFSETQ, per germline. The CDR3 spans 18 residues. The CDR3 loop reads CASSLDLQATLSNQPQHF. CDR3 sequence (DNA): TGCGCCAGCAGCTTGGATCTGCAGGCGACCCTTAGCAATCAGCCCCAGCATTTT.

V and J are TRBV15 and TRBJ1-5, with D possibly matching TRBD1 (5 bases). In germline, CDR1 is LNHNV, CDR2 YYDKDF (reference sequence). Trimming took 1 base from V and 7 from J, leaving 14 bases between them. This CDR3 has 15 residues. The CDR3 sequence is CATSRAAGGWQPQHF. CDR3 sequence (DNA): TGTGCCACCAGCAGAGCTGCGGGGGGATGGCAGCCCCAGCATTTT.

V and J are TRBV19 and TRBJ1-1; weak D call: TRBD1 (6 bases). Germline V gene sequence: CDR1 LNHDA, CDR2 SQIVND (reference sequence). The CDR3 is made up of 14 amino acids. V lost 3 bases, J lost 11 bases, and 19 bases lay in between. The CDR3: CASSILDSMWTAFF. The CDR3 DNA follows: TGTGCCAGTAGTATCCTGGACAGCATGTGGACCGCTTTCTTT.

CDR3 in amino acids: CASRWESGVGDGYTF. In nucleotides, the CDR3 is TGTGCCAGCAGATGGGAGTCAGGGGTTGGTGATGGCTACACCTTC. The chain recombines TRBV6-1 with TRBJ1-2, with a possible D match to TRBD1 (6 bases). This CDR3 comprises 15 residues. Trimming took off 6 bases at V and 6 bases at J, with 20 bases between the two ends. CDR1 and CDR2 from the germline V gene are MNHNS and SASEGT.

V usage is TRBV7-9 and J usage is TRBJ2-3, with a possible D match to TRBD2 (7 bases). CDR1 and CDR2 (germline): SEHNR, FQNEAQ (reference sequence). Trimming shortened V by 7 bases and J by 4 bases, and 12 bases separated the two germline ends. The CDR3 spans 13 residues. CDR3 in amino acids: CASTGGGADTQYF. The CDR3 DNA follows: TGTGCCAGCACGGGGGGCGGGGCAGATACGCAGTATTTT.

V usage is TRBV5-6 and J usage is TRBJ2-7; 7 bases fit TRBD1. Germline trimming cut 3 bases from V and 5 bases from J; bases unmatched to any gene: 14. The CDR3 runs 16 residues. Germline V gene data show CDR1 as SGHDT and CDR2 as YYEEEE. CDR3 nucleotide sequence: TGTGCCAGCAGCTCAGACAGGGCGAGGAGGTTTAACGAGCAGTACTTC. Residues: CASSSDRARRFNEQYF.

CDR3: CASKDRGLAKNIQYF. The CDR3 nucleotides read TGTGCCAGCAAGGACAGGGGGCTAGCCAAAAACATTCAGTACTTC. J is TRBJ2-4 and V is TRBV2, with 11 bases lining up with TRBD1. Trimming at V came to 7 bases and at J to 0 bases, leaving 2 bases not matched to a gene. CDR3 length equals 15 residues. Germline lookup yields CDR1 SNHLY and CDR2 FYNNEI.

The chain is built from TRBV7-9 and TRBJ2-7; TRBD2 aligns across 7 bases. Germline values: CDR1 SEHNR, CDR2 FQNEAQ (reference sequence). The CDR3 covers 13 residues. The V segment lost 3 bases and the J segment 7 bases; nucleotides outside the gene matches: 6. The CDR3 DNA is TGTGCCAGCAGCTTTGCCGAGGGAGGGGAGCAGTACTTC. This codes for CASSFAEGGEQYF.

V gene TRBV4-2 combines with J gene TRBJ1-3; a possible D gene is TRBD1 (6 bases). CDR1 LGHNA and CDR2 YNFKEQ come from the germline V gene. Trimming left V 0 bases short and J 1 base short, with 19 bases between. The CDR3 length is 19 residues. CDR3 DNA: TGTGCCAGCAGCCAAGAACTCGGCAGGGGCACAGTTTCTGGAAACACCATATATTTT. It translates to CASSQELGRGTVSGNTIYF.

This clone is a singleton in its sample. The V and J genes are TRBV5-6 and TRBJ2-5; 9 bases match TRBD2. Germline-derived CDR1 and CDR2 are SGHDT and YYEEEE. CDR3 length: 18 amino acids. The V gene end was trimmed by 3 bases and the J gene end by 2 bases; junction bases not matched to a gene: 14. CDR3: CASSYGWESSGGQETQYF. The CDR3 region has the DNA TGTGCCAGCAGCTATGGATGGGAGAGTAGCGGGGGACAAGAGACCCAGTACTTC.

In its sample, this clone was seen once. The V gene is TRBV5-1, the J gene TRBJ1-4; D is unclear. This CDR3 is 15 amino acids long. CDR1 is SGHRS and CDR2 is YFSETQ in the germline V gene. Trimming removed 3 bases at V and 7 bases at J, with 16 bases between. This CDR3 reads CASSSEGGLAEKLFF. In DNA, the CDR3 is TGCGCCAGCAGCTCAGAAGGAGGCCTGGCTGAAAAACTGTTTTTT.

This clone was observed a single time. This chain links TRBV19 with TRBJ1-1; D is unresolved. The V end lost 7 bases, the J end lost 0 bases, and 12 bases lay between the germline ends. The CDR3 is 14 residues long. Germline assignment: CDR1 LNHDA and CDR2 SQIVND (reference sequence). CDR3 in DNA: TGTGCCAGTATCCCGGGAGCACTGAACACTGAAGCTTTCTTT. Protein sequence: CASIPGALNTEAFF.

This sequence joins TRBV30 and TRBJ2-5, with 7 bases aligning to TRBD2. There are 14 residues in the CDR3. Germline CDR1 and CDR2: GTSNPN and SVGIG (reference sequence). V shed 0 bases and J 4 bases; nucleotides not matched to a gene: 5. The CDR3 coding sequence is TGTGCCTGGAGTGTAAGCGGGGCTGGAGAGACCCAGTACTTC. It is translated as CAWSVSGAGETQYF.

DNA for the CDR3: TGTGCCATCATGGATCCGGACAGGGACTACTATGGCTACACCTTC. It yields the protein CAIMDPDRDYYGYTF. This chain links TRBV10-3 with TRBJ1-2; 8 positions match TRBD1. V was clipped by 7 bases and J by 3 bases; unmatched bases: 10. Germline V gives CDR1 ENHRY, CDR2 SYGVKD. The CDR3 is 15 amino acids.

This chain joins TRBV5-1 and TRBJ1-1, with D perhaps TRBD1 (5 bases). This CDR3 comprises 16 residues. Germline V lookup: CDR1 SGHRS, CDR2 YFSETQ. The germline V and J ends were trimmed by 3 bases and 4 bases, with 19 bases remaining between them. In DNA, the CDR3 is TGCGCCAGCAGCTCGATAAGCGCGCCAGGGACCACTGAAGCTTTCTTT. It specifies CASSSISAPGTTEAFF.

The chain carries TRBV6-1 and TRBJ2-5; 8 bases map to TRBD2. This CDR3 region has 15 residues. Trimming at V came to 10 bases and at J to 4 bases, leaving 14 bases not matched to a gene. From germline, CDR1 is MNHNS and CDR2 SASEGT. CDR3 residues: CATAASGGLGETQYF. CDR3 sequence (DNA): TGTGCCACCGCCGCGAGCGGGGGTTTGGGAGAGACCCAGTACTTC.

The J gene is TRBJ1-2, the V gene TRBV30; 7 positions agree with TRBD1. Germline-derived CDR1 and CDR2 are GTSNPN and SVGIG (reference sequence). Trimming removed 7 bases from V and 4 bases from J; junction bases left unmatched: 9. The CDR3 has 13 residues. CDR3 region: CAFKQQGPYGYTF. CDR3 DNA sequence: TGTGCCTTCAAACAACAGGGGCCCTATGGCTACACCTTC.

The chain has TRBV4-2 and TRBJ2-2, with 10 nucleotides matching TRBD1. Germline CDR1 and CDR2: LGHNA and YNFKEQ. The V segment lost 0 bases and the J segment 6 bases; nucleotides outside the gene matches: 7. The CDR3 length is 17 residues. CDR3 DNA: TGTGCCAGCAGCCAAGAGAAGGGACAGGGGATGTCCGGGGAGCTGTTTTTT. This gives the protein CASSQEKGQGMSGELFF.

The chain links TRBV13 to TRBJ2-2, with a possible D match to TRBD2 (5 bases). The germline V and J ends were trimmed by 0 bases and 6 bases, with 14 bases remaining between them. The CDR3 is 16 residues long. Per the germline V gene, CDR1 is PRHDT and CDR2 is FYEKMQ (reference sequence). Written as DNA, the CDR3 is TGTGCCAGCAGCTTAGGAGCCTTAGTGGGAGCCGGGGAGCTGTTTTTT. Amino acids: CASSLGALVGAGELFF.

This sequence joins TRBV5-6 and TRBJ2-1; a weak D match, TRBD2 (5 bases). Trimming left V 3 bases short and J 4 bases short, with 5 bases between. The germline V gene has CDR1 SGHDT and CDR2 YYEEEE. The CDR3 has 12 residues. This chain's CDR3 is CASSWTYNEQFF. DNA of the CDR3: TGTGCCAGCAGCTGGACTTACAATGAGCAGTTCTTC.